A single sample is the source of the 16 T cell receptor beta chains below, sequenced in a study of a mutant IDH1 vaccine in newly diagnosed glioma. Clones were read by immunoSEQ multiplex PCR, and TCRdb kept only the in-frame ones, dropping some. The sample lists around 33,000 clones, 80% to 90% occurring once. Described time point: baseline, week 1 (first vaccination visit). The treatment is: pre-vaccination baseline after standard-of-care therapy. The sequencing here drew on PBMCs, taken from a glioma patient treated with radiotherapy, temozolomide or both. Receptors were obtained from a woman between 35 and 50 years old with glioma.

The rearrangement joins TRBV10-3 to TRBJ2-2; D remains unclear. From germline, CDR1 is ENHRY and CDR2 SYGVKD. The CDR3 is 16 amino acids. V gave up 2 bases and J gave up 0 bases, with 10 bases separating them. CDR3 coding DNA: TGTGCCATCAGTGAGGGACGGCAACCGAACACCGGGGAGCTGTTTTTT. Its protein is CAISEGRQPNTGELFF.

The genes are TRBV6-5 and TRBJ1-1; no firm D call. This CDR3 has 13 amino acids. Trimming cost V 5 bases and J 2 bases, with 9 bases left between them. Germline V gene lookup returns CDR1 MNHEY and CDR2 SVGAGI. CDR3 bases: TGTGCCAGCAGTCTAGTAGAAAACACTGAAGCTTTCTTT. Protein product: CASSLVENTEAFF.

The rearrangement joins TRBV25-1 to TRBJ2-5; D tentatively fits TRBD1 or TRBD2 (6 bases each). Germline assignment: CDR1 MGHDK and CDR2 SYGVNS. Trimming took 1 base from V and 2 from J, leaving 11 bases between them. This CDR3 is built from 15 residues. CDR3 nucleotide sequence: TGTGCCAGCAGTGAATCGGGGGCATCACAAGAGACCCAGTACTTC. This sequence encodes CASSESGASQETQYF.

The CDR3 coding sequence is TGTGCCAGCAGTTACTCCCCGACTAGCTCCTACGAGCAGTACTTC. It codes for CASSYSPTSSYEQYF. The V and J genes are TRBV6-5 and TRBJ2-7, with D tentatively TRBD2 (6 bases). The CDR3 spans 15 residues. Germline CDR1 and CDR2: MNHEY and SVGAGI. V was clipped by 0 bases and J by 0 bases, with 9 bases between them.

This clone was seen a single time. V is TRBV30 and J is TRBJ2-1, with 7 positions matching TRBD1. This CDR3 spans 14 amino acids. J lost 2 bases, V lost 3 bases, and 4 bases had no gene match. Germline V gives CDR1 GTSNPN, CDR2 SVGIG (reference sequence). The CDR3 DNA is TGTGCCTGGAGACGGGACAGCCCCTACAATGAGCAGTTCTTC. The encoded protein is CAWRRDSPYNEQFF.

The chain uses TRBV29-1 and TRBJ1-6; D is unresolved. The CDR3 has 13 residues. V was clipped by 4 bases and J by 5 bases, with 9 bases between them. Germline lookup yields CDR1 SQVTM and CDR2 ANQGSEA. The CDR3 DNA is TGCAGCGTTGGCGCCAGCCATAATTCACCCCTCCACTTT. Protein sequence: CSVGASHNSPLHF.

The gene calls are TRBV5-1 and TRBJ2-2; D possibly corresponds to TRBD2 (6 bases). The CDR3 length is 15 residues. Trimming left V 0 bases short and J 9 bases short, with 15 bases between. CDR1 and CDR2 (germline): SGHRS, YFSETQ. DNA of the CDR3: TGCGCCAGCAGCTTGGTAGAGGCGGGAACCAGGGAGCTGTTTTTT. This encodes CASSLVEAGTRELFF.

J is TRBJ2-7 and V is TRBV12-5, with D possibly matching TRBD2 (6 bases). CDR1 and CDR2 (germline): LGHNT, FRNRAP. The V and J ends lost 3 bases and 5 bases respectively, with 14 bases between them. The length of the CDR3 is 14 residues. The chain's CDR3 is CASGFVGGLHEQYF. CDR3 DNA sequence: TGTGCTAGTGGTTTCGTGGGGGGTTTGCACGAGCAGTACTTC.

This chain uses TRBV27 with TRBJ1-1; D is undetermined. V was trimmed by 2 bases and J by 0 bases, leaving 10 bases between them. Looked up from germline, CDR1 is MNHEY and CDR2 is SMNVEV (reference sequence). This CDR3 comprises 15 residues. The CDR3 DNA reads as TGTGCCAGCAGTTTAATCGATAAAATGAACACTGAAGCTTTCTTT. Its translation is CASSLIDKMNTEAFF.

V usage is TRBV28 and J usage is TRBJ1-1; unclear D gene. Trimming pared 2 bases from V and 0 bases from J, leaving 1 base between. The CDR3 is made up of 12 amino acids. Germline-derived CDR1 and CDR2 are MDHEN and SYDVKM. CDR3 DNA sequence: TGTGCCAGCAGTTTACTGAACACTGAAGCTTTCTTT. Its translation: CASSLLNTEAFF.

This clone was seen more than once but under ten times. This sequence joins TRBV5-1 and TRBJ2-7, with TRBD1 as a possible D gene (5 bases). The V end was cut by 4 bases, the J end by 2 bases, with 13 bases between. Germline CDR1 is SGHRS and CDR2 is YFSETQ. The CDR3 runs 14 residues. The CDR3 protein is CASSGSGQTYEQYF. The CDR3 DNA is TGCGCCAGCAGCGGATCAGGACAAACCTACGAGCAGTACTTC.

CDR3 protein: CASSQSYEQYF. In DNA, the CDR3 is TGTGCCAGCAGCCAAAGCTACGAGCAGTACTTC. The genes are TRBV2 and TRBJ2-7; D is undetermined. The CDR3 has 11 amino acids. V dropped 6 bases and J dropped 3 bases, with 6 bases sitting between them. Germline V CDR1 and CDR2: SNHLY, FYNNEI.

The chain recombines TRBV14 with TRBJ2-1, with 9 nucleotides matching TRBD2. The trim removed 1 base at V and 2 bases at J, leaving 3 bases unmatched. The CDR3 is 16 amino acids. CDR1 and CDR2 (germline): SGHDN, FVKESK. The CDR3 protein is CASSQGRLAAYNEQFF. The CDR3 DNA follows: TGTGCCAGCAGCCAAGGGAGACTAGCGGCCTACAATGAGCAGTTCTTC.

The chain is built from TRBV15 and TRBJ1-2, with 10 bases lining up with TRBD1. The CDR3 runs 14 residues. Germline CDR1 reads LNHNV; CDR2 reads YYDKDF (reference sequence). With V trimmed by 7 bases and J by 7 bases, 9 bases remained unmatched. The CDR3 here is CATKLGQGLGGYTF. CDR3 DNA: TGTGCCACCAAGTTGGGACAGGGGCTCGGTGGCTACACCTTC.

V and J are TRBV29-1 and TRBJ2-7, with 16 nucleotides matching TRBD2. Germline V gene lookup returns CDR1 SQVTM and CDR2 ANQGSEA. The junction had 10 bases not matched to a gene; V was cut back by 6 bases and J by 2 bases. The CDR3 covers 17 residues. The DNA for the CDR3 is TGCAGCGTCAGGGGGACTAGCGGGAGGGCGGGTCCCTACGAGCAGTACTTC. It translates to CSVRGTSGRAGPYEQYF.

A few counts support this clone. This chain links TRBV5-1 with TRBJ2-7; 8 nucleotides match TRBD1. Losses at the gene ends were 4 bases for V and 1 base for J; bases not matched to a gene: 7. Germline CDR1 is SGHRS and CDR2 is YFSETQ. The CDR3 runs to 15 residues. The CDR3 here is CASSPPNRGSYEQYF. The DNA for the CDR3 is TGCGCCAGCAGCCCCCCAAACAGGGGGTCCTACGAGCAGTACTTC.